These 23 T cell receptor beta chains were sequenced from one sample in a study of glioma-infiltrating T cells after dendritic cell vaccination. Clones were read by immunoSEQ multiplex PCR, and TCRdb kept only the in-frame ones, dropping some. The repertoire holds 71,000 or so clones, with about four fifths as singletons. The source was blood, collected before dendritic cell vaccination. Receptors originate from a human donor with glioblastoma.

The genes are TRBV4-1 and TRBJ1-5; D not certain. V lost 0 bases and J 4 bases, leaving 10 bases between the germline ends. CDR1 MGHRA and CDR2 YSYEKL come from the germline V gene. CDR3 size: 15 residues. The CDR3 protein is CASSQERGDNQPQHF. In DNA form, the CDR3 reads TGCGCCAGCAGCCAAGAGCGAGGTGATAATCAGCCCCAGCATTTT.

The chain carries TRBV2 and TRBJ1-1; D is uncertain. V was pared by 3 bases and J by 5 bases, with 16 bases between. Germline V gene data show CDR1 as SNHLY and CDR2 as FYNNEI. This CDR3 is 15 amino acids long. The CDR3 DNA sequence: TGTGCCAGCAGTGAGCGGGTCTGGAAGACAACTGAAGCTTTCTTT. It is translated as CASSERVWKTTEAFF.

In its sample, this clone was seen once. V and J are TRBV19 and TRBJ1-2, with 7 bases identical to TRBD1. This CDR3 has 13 residues. CDR1 LNHDA and CDR2 SQIVND come from the germline V gene (reference sequence). J lost 5 bases, V lost 6 bases, and 6 bases had no gene match. The CDR3 protein is CASSLEGAYGYTF. The CDR3, as DNA: TGTGCCAGTAGCCTAGAGGGGGCTTATGGCTACACCTTC.

This chain uses TRBV7-2 with TRBJ1-2; D might be TRBD1 (6 bases). CDR1 SGHTA and CDR2 FQGNSA come from the germline V gene. The CDR3 consists of 15 residues. Trimming left V 5 bases short and J 2 bases short, with 15 bases between. CDR3 sequence reads: CASSPGTQENYGYTF. The CDR3 nucleotides are TGTGCCAGCAGCCCGGGGACACAGGAAAACTATGGCTACACCTTC.

This clone was picked up one time. This chain links TRBV29-1 with TRBJ2-5; 11 nucleotides line up with TRBD2. Trimming took 4 bases from V and 5 from J; bases not matched to a gene: 6. This CDR3 is 14 amino acids long. Germline lookup yields CDR1 SQVTM and CDR2 ANQGSEA. The CDR3 DNA is TGCAGCGTTGGGTCTAGCGGGGGGCGGGAGACCCAGTACTTC. Protein sequence: CSVGSSGGRETQYF. The full variable domain, completed using reference TRBV29-1 and TRBJ2-5, is SAVISQKPSRDICQRGTSLTIQCQVDSQVTMMFWYRQQPGQSLTLIATANQGSEATYESGFVIDKFPISRPNLTFSTLTVSNMSPEDSSIYLCSVGSSGGRETQYFGPGTRLLVL.

The chain employs TRBV9 and TRBJ1-2; maybe TRBD1 (6 bases). V was clipped by 3 bases and J by 0 bases, with 15 bases between them. The CDR3 sequence is 16 residues long. Per germline, CDR1 SGDLS and CDR2 YYNGEE. For the CDR3, the DNA is TGTGCCAGCAGCGCCTCCCCGGGACATGCTAACTATGGCTACACCTTC. Translating it yields CASSASPGHANYGYTF. Full variable domain (rest looked up from reference TRBV9 and TRBJ1-2): DSGVTQTPKHLITATGQRVTLRCSPRSGDLSVYWYQQSLDQGLQFLIQYYNGEERAKGNILERFSAQQFPDLHSELNLSSLELGDSALYFCASSASPGHANYGYTFGSGTRLTVV.

The chain has TRBV6-1 and TRBJ1-6; a weak D match, TRBD1 (5 bases). Germline V gene lookup returns CDR1 MNHNS and CDR2 SASEGT. The V and J ends lost 4 bases and 6 bases respectively, with 19 bases between them. This CDR3 is 17 amino acids long. The CDR3 protein is CASSGRQGGIGNSPLHF. CDR3 sequence (DNA): TGTGCCAGCAGTGGGCGGCAGGGTGGGATCGGTAATTCACCCCTCCACTTT.

The J gene is TRBJ1-1, the V gene TRBV5-1; 7 nucleotides match TRBD1. CDR1 is SGHRS and CDR2 is YFSETQ in the germline V gene. V shed 6 bases, J shed 0 bases, and the junction held 2 bases outside the gene matches. CDR3 size: 13 residues. The CDR3 DNA reads as TGCGCCAGCAAGACAGGGTTGAACACTGAAGCTTTCTTT. Translation gives CASKTGLNTEAFF.

V is TRBV25-1 and J is TRBJ2-1; TRBD1 is a possible D gene (6 bases). Germline V gene data show CDR1 as MGHDK and CDR2 as SYGVNS. V lost 3 bases and J 6 bases, leaving 18 bases between the germline ends. CDR3 length: 16 amino acids. CDR3 loop: CASSEGNRVEGNEQFF. DNA of the CDR3: TGTGCCAGCAGTGAGGGTAACAGGGTTGAGGGCAATGAGCAGTTCTTC. Using reference TRBV25-1 and TRBJ2-1 for the parts outside the CDR3, the full variable domain is EADIYQTPRYLVIGTGKKITLECSQTMGHDKMYWYQQDPGMELHLIHYSYGVNSTEKGDLSSESTVSRIRTEHFPLTLESARPSHTSQYLCASSEGNRVEGNEQFFGPGTRLTVL.

In its sample, this clone was seen once. The chain links TRBV7-2 to TRBJ1-4; possibly TRBD1 for D (5 bases). Looked up from germline, CDR1 is SGHTA and CDR2 is FQGNSA. Trimming took 5 bases from V and 7 from J, leaving 20 bases between them. The CDR3 has 16 amino acids. The CDR3 here is CASSPGRGELIEKLFF. The CDR3 nucleotides are TGTGCCAGCAGCCCCGGACGGGGGGAGCTTATTGAAAAACTGTTTTTT.

The chain combines TRBV28 with TRBJ2-7; TRBD1 might be the D (6 bases). The CDR3 loop spans 16 amino acids. In germline, CDR1 is MDHEN, CDR2 SYDVKM. V shed 6 bases and J shed 0 bases, with 18 bases lying between them. This CDR3 is CASRSINRAYSYEQYF. The DNA of the CDR3 is TGTGCCAGCAGGTCCATCAACAGGGCTTACTCCTACGAGCAGTACTTC.

The chain combines TRBV9 with TRBJ2-5, with D possibly matching TRBD1 (6 bases). Germline assignment: CDR1 SGDLS and CDR2 YYNGEE. The CDR3 runs to 17 residues. V was shortened by 0 bases and J by 5 bases, with 20 bases between the two germline ends. CDR3 sequence reads: CASSVGKGGFHSETQYF. The CDR3 nucleotides are TGTGCCAGCAGCGTAGGTAAAGGGGGTTTTCACTCCGAGACCCAGTACTTC.

This sequence joins TRBV7-9 and TRBJ1-5; D is perhaps TRBD1 (5 bases). Germline assignment: CDR1 SEHNR and CDR2 FQNEAQ (reference sequence). CDR3 size: 14 residues. V shed 3 bases and J shed 5 bases, with 11 bases lying between them. CDR3 residues: CASSFQGNDQPQHF. CDR3 nucleotides: TGTGCCAGCAGCTTTCAGGGTAATGATCAGCCCCAGCATTTT.

The chain recombines TRBV7-6 with TRBJ2-7, with 8 bases matching TRBD1. Germline trimming cut 4 bases from V and 3 bases from J; bases unmatched to any gene: 5. From germline, CDR1 is SGHVS and CDR2 FNYEAQ. This CDR3 is built from 14 residues. CDR3 sequence reads: CASSSQTGDYEQYF. CDR3 DNA sequence: TGTGCCAGCAGCTCGCAGACAGGGGACTACGAGCAGTACTTC.

The chain links TRBV6-1 to TRBJ1-4; TRBD1 agrees at 9 bases. With V trimmed by 5 bases and J by 6 bases, 1 base remained unmatched. The CDR3 is 13 amino acids. CDR1 is MNHNS and CDR2 is SASEGT in the germline V gene. The DNA of the CDR3 is TGTGCCAGCAGTAGGGACAGGGATGAAAAACTGTTTTTT. Protein product: CASSRDRDEKLFF.

The rearrangement links TRBV5-1 to TRBJ2-5, with 7 bases identical to TRBD1. With 4 bases clipped from V and 2 bases from J, the junction kept 5 bases outside the gene matches. CDR3 size: 14 residues. The germline gives CDR1 SGHRS, CDR2 YFSETQ. CDR3 residues: CASSLPTGQETQYF. DNA for the CDR3: TGCGCCAGCAGCCTCCCGACAGGGCAAGAGACCCAGTACTTC.

The gene calls are TRBV27 and TRBJ2-1; the match to TRBD2 covers 11 bases. This CDR3 is 17 amino acids long. Trimming cost V 6 bases and J 9 bases; bases outside gene matches: 16. CDR1 is MNHEY and CDR2 is SMNVEV in the germline V gene (reference sequence). The DNA of the CDR3 is TGTGCCAGCAGCCCCTACGGATCTAGCGGGGGGTTGCGTGAGCAGTTCTTC. Translated, it gives CASSPYGSSGGLREQFF.

This chain joins TRBV19 and TRBJ1-1, with D maybe TRBD1 (6 bases). The CDR3 is made up of 17 amino acids. Trimming cost V 7 bases and J 0 bases, with 21 bases left between them. The germline gives CDR1 LNHDA, CDR2 SQIVND (reference sequence). Here the CDR3 reads CASNSLKGVWMNTEAFF. CDR3 nucleotides: TGTGCCAGTAACTCTCTAAAGGGGGTGTGGATGAACACTGAAGCTTTCTTT.

The chain carries TRBV7-9 and TRBJ1-1, with D uncertain. V was clipped by 2 bases and J by 1 base, with 14 bases between them. This CDR3 has 16 amino acids. Germline values: CDR1 SEHNR, CDR2 FQNEAQ (reference sequence). As DNA, the CDR3 is TGTGCCAGCAGCTTAAGAGGCATGACGGGGAACACTGAAGCTTTCTTT. It is translated as CASSLRGMTGNTEAFF.

This chain connects TRBV2 to TRBJ2-2; 10 bases map to TRBD2. J gave up 3 bases and V 6 bases, and 7 bases lay outside the gene matches. This CDR3 spans 16 amino acids. The germline gives CDR1 SNHLY, CDR2 FYNNEI. CDR3 sequence: CASRKRGTSDTGELFF. CDR3 nucleotide sequence: TGTGCCAGCAGGAAGAGGGGGACTAGCGACACCGGGGAGCTGTTTTTT.

The rearrangement joins TRBV2 to TRBJ1-2; D is ambiguous. The germline V gene has CDR1 SNHLY and CDR2 FYNNEI. Trimming took 6 bases from V and 0 from J, leaving 8 bases between them. The CDR3 consists of 13 residues. CDR3 coding DNA: TGTGCCAGCAGCGCGGTTGCTAACTATGGCTACACCTTC. Residues: CASSAVANYGYTF. The complete variable domain, with remaining parts taken from reference TRBV2 and TRBJ1-2, reads EPEVTQTPSHQVTQMGQEVILRCVPISNHLYFYWYRQILGQKVEFLVSFYNNEISEKSEIFDDQFSVERPDGSNFTLKIRSTKLEDSAMYFCASSAVANYGYTFGSGTRLTVV.

The rearrangement joins TRBV7-2 to TRBJ1-3; weak D call: TRBD1 (6 bases). The V gene's germline CDR1 is SGHTA and CDR2 FQGNSA. V lost 1 base, J lost 2 bases, and 9 bases lay in between. The CDR3 sequence is 15 residues long. This CDR3 is CASSLVGGAGNTIYF. CDR3 nucleotides: TGTGCCAGCAGCTTAGTAGGGGGAGCTGGAAACACCATATATTTT.

The chain recombines TRBV5-6 with TRBJ2-5; D gene ambiguous. V was pared by 0 bases and J by 1 base, with 4 bases between. The CDR3 is made up of 13 amino acids. CDR1 SGHDT and CDR2 YYEEEE come from the germline V gene. The CDR3 nucleotides are TGTGCCAGCAGCTTGGCAGTCCAAGAGACCCAGTACTTC. Amino acid sequence: CASSLAVQETQYF. The full variable domain, its missing parts supplied by reference TRBV5-6 and TRBJ2-5, is DAGVTQSPTHLIKTRGQQVTLRCSPKSGHDTVSWYQQALGQGPQFIFQYYEEEERQRGNFPDRFSGHQFPNYSSELNVNALLLGDSALYLCASSLAVQETQYFGPGTRLLVL.